This entry describes one TCR beta chain. The clone's antigen remains unknown. No clone much larger than this one lies a single base away; base qualities are absent. Immediately after resection, surgical brain or tumor specimens were cryofrozen in liquid nitrogen, with peripheral blood cells collected concurrently. TCR alpha and beta CDR3 regions were amplified with the iRepertoire nested amplicon-rescue multiplex PCR (arm-PCR) platform from RNA. The input for one-step reverse transcription and amplification was 100-400 ng of tissue mRNA or PBMC total RNA. Following bead purification, Illumina adapters were added by a secondary multiplex PCR, and the libraries were gel-purified between 200 and 400 bp. Demultiplexing relied on internal 6-nucleotide barcodes carried by the libraries. The libraries were sequenced on an Illumina MiSeq using 2x220 or 2x250 nucleotide paired-end reads. The original pipeline was this. Paired reads were merged with FLASH 1.2.11 and aligned to the GRCh37 human genome with BWA-MEM before extracting TRA and TRB reads. V and J assignment used an IMGT-derived reference of cassette sequences and CDR3 motifs that included pseudogenes. Reads were translated in three frames, and productive CDR3s were defined as those with a C...FGXG motif and no stop codons. A clonotype was defined as a unique combination of a V-J cassette pair and a CDR3 amino acid sequence. Reads were filtered by Hamming distance, thresholded by each sample's sequence error rate in mapped regions. TCRdb itself trimmed the public reads at Q25 with fastp, ran MiXCR and retained productive beta chains. Merged by CDR3 protein, the rows form single entries marked with the most common genes and DNA. TCRdb, not the authors, supplied the V and J calls. This sample lists a few hundred thousand distinct CDR3 sequences; about two fifths were detected once. The ten largest clones capture around 11% of the sample.

The CDR3 numbers 15 residues from cysteine through phenylalanine. The retained sequence is limited to the CDR3, 45 bases, with the frame set at the first base. The junction carries 15 bases between V and J, which are trimmed by 6 bases and 1 base respectively. This entry is derived from a study of glioma-infiltrating T cells listed by TCRdb under 2016. General notes on the study: The low-grade gliomas were WHO grade II oligodendrogliomas or astrocytomas, while the glioblastomas were WHO grade IV tumors sampled at initial diagnosis rather than at recurrent diagnosis. Glioma patients received dexamethasone for six or fewer days before surgery. The sequencing target for blood libraries was roughly 4- to 10-fold coverage of some 1 million peripheral T cells. Glioma tissue, non-neoplastic brain tissue and matched peripheral blood mononuclear cells were used as sources from which TCR alpha- and beta-chain repertoires were sequenced. Each tissue-infiltrating repertoire was compared with the same patient's peripheral blood repertoire to measure divergence between tissue and blood T-cell populations. The paired cohort comprised three low-grade glioma patients, about eight primary glioblastoma patients and three non-glioma patients contributing non-neoplastic brain tissue.

The paper's findings and limits, for the study overall: VJ-independent divergence between tissue and blood was below expectation in non-neoplastic patients but above expectation in all gliomas, especially low-grade gliomas. The group comparisons were based on small numbers of patients: three non-neoplastic, three low-grade glioma and roughly eight glioblastoma patients. Patients with low tissue-blood divergence were marked by a signature set of shared blood CDR3 motifs, and this signature set was depleted in highly divergent patients. Only a very small number of CDR3 sequences turned up in both tissue and blood, a result put down to high CDR3 diversity combined with limited sampling.

Sequencing input: glioma tissue, nonneoplastic brain tissue, or PBMCs (not recorded which). The sequence was obtained from a human donor with low-grade glioma or glioblastoma, undergoing nonglioma brain surgery, or in good health (not recorded which). This sequence uses TRBV12-3 or TRBV12-4 and TRBJ2-5; perhaps TRBD2 is the D gene, with 5 bases matching. For the CDR3, the sequence is CASRNGAGLQETQYF. The DNA sequence is given as TGTGCCAGCAGAAATGGTGCGGGCCTCCAAGAGACCCAGTACTTC.